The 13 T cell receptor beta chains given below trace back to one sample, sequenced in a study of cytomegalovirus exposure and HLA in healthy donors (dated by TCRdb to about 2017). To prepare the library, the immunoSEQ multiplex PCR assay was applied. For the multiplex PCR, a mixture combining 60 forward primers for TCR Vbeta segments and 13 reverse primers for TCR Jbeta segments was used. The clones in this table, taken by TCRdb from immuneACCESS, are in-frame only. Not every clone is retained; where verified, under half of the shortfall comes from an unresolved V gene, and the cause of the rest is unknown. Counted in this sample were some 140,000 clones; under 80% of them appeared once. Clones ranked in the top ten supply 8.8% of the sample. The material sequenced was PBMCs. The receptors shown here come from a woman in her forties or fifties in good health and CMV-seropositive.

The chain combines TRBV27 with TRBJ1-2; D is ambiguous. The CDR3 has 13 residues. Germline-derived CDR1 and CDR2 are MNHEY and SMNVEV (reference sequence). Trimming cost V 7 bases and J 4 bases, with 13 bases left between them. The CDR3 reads CASTRELGYGYTF. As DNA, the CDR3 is TGTGCCAGCACTAGGGAGTTGGGCTATGGCTACACCTTC.

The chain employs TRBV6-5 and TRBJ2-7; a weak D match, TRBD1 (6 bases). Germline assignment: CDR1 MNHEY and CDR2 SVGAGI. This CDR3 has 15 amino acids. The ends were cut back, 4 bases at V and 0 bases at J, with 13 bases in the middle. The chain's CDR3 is CASSSGVPSSYEQYF. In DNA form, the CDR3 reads TGTGCCAGCAGTTCAGGGGTCCCCAGCTCCTACGAGCAGTACTTC.

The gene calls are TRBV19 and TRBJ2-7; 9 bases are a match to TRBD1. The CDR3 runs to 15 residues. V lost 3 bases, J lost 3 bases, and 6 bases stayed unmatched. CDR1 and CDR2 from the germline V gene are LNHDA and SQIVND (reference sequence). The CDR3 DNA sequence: TGTGCCAGTAGTATGTCCGGGACAGGGTTCTACGAGCAGTACTTC. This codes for CASSMSGTGFYEQYF.

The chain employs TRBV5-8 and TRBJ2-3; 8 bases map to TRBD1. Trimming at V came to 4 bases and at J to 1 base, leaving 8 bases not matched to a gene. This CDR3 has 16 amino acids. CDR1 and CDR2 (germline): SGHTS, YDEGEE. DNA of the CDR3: TGTGCCAGCAGCGTTTACAGGGGGACGGGCACAGATACGCAGTATTTT. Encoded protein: CASSVYRGTGTDTQYF.

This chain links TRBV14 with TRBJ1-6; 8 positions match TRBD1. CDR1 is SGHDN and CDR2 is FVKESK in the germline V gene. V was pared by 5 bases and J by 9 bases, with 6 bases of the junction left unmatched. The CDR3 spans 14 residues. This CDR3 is CASSSGGSGSPLHF. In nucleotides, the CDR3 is TGTGCCAGCAGCTCAGGGGGCTCCGGTTCACCCCTCCACTTT.

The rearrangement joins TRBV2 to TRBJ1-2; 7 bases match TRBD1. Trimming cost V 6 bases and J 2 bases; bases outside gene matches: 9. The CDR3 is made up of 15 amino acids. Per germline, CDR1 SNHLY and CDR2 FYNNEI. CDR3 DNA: TGTGCCAGCAGGAACAGGGGAGGCAGGAACTATGGCTACACCTTC. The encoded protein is CASRNRGGRNYGYTF.

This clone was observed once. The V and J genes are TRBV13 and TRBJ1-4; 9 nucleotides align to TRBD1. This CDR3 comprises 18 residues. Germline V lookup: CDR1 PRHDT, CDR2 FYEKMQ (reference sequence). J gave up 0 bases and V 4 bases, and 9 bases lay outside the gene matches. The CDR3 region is CASSSGTGLVATNEKLFF. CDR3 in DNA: TGTGCCAGCAGCTCCGGGACAGGGCTCGTTGCAACTAATGAAAAACTGTTTTTT.

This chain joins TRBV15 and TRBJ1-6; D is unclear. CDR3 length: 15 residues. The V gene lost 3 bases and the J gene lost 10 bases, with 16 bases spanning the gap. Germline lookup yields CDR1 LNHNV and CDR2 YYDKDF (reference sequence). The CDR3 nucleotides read TGTGCCACCAGCAGCTATAGTCCCGGTAGCTCACCCCTCCACTTT. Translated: CATSSYSPGSSPLHF.

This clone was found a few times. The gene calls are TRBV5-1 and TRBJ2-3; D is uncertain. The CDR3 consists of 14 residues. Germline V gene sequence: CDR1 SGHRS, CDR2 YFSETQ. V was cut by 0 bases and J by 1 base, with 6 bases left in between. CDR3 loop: CASSLATRTDTQYF. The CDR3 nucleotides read TGCGCCAGCAGCTTGGCTACTCGCACAGATACGCAGTATTTT.

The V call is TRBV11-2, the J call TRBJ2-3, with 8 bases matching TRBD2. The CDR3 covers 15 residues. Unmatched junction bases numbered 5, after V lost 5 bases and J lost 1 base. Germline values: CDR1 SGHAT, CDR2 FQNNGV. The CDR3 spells CASSPGGVRTDTQYF. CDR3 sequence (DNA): TGTGCCAGCAGCCCCGGGGGGGTTCGCACAGATACGCAGTATTTT.

The CDR3 here is CSVGGQLRTDTQYF. CDR3 DNA: TGCAGCGTTGGGGGACAGCTCCGAACAGATACGCAGTATTTT. This chain uses TRBV29-1 with TRBJ2-3; the match to TRBD1 covers 7 bases. In germline, CDR1 is SQVTM, CDR2 ANQGSEA. The V gene end was trimmed by 4 bases and the J gene end by 3 bases; junction bases not matched to a gene: 7. This CDR3 contains 14 residues.

The CDR3 coding sequence is TGTGCCAGCAGTTGGAGTCAGCCCCAGCATTTT. This codes for CASSWSQPQHF. The V gene is TRBV28, the J gene TRBJ1-5; the D is unclear. The V end was cut by 4 bases, the J end by 6 bases, with 4 bases between. Germline V gene lookup returns CDR1 MDHEN and CDR2 SYDVKM. The CDR3 covers 11 residues. The full variable domain, in which reference TRBV28 and TRBJ1-5 provide the parts outside the CDR3, is DVKVTQSSRYLVKRTGEKVFLECVQDMDHENMFWYRQDPGLGLRLIYFSYDVKMKEKGDIPEGYSVSREKKERFSLILESASTNQTSMYLCASSWSQPQHFGDGTRLSIL.

The CDR3 DNA follows: TGCAGCTCAGGACAGGGTGCGAACACTGAAGCTTTCTTT. Translation: CSSGQGANTEAFF. The genes are TRBV29-1 and TRBJ1-1, with 8 bases that match TRBD1. This CDR3 has 13 residues. With 8 bases clipped from V and 1 base from J, the junction kept 6 bases outside the gene matches. Germline V gene lookup returns CDR1 SQVTM and CDR2 ANQGSEA.